The 21 T cell receptor beta chains below all came from one sample that was sequenced in a study of cytomegalovirus exposure and HLA in healthy donors. Primers included in the PCR were 60 Vbeta and 13 Jbeta primers. Clones were sequenced by immunoSEQ multiplex PCR, and TCRdb holds only the in-frame ones, with some missing. This sample's table has approximately 52,000 clones. The sample was PBMCs. Receptors were obtained from a woman aged 60-70 years in good health and CMV-seropositive.

V is TRBV7-9 and J is TRBJ1-3; TRBD1 might be the D (6 bases). Germline V gene data show CDR1 as SEHNR and CDR2 as FQNEAQ (reference sequence). The CDR3 is 17 residues long. Trimming stripped 5 bases from V and 0 bases from J, with 17 bases between. The CDR3 loop reads CASSPVGGAYSGNTIYF. The DNA of the CDR3 is TGTGCCAGCAGCCCCGTCGGGGGGGCTTACTCTGGAAACACCATATATTTT. The full variable domain, in which reference TRBV7-9 and TRBJ1-3 provide the parts outside the CDR3, is DTGVSQNPRHKITKRGQNVTFRCDPISEHNRLYWYRQTLGQGPEFLTYFQNEAQLEKSRLLSDRFSAERPKGSFSTLEIQRTEQGDSAMYLCASSPVGGAYSGNTIYFGEGSWLTVV.

This rearrangement joins TRBV6-6 to TRBJ1-6; a weak D match, TRBD1 (5 bases). V was shortened by 6 bases and J by 7 bases, with 13 bases between the two germline ends. The CDR3 has 14 residues. CDR1 and CDR2 (germline): MNHNY, SVGAGI (reference sequence). CDR3 coding DNA: TGTGCCAGCAGGTCTAGGGGAAACAATTCACCCCTCCACTTT. Protein sequence: CASRSRGNNSPLHF.

This chain uses TRBV6-5 with TRBJ1-5; D is uncertain. CDR1 and CDR2 (germline): MNHEY, SVGAGI. The CDR3 totals 13 residues. V lost 6 bases, J lost 2 bases, and 8 bases lay in between. The DNA of the CDR3 is TGTGCCAGCAGCCAGGTTGGCAATCAGCCCCAGCATTTT. Its protein is CASSQVGNQPQHF.

The chain links TRBV2 to TRBJ1-2, with D maybe TRBD1 (6 bases). This CDR3 is 13 amino acids long. Between the trimmed V and J ends, which lost 7 bases and 3 bases, there was a span of 12 bases. CDR1 and CDR2 (germline): SNHLY, FYNNEI. CDR3 bases: TGTGCCAGCACCTTGGACAGTTACTATGGCTACACCTTC. Protein sequence: CASTLDSYYGYTF.

This rearrangement joins TRBV5-1 to TRBJ1-2; 7 nucleotides agree with TRBD1. The length of the CDR3 is 14 residues. V shed 0 bases and J 4 bases; nucleotides not matched to a gene: 3. The germline V gene encodes CDR1 SGHRS and CDR2 YFSETQ. In DNA, the CDR3 is TGCGCCAGCAGCTTGGGTGACAGGGCCTATGGCTACACCTTC. As protein: CASSLGDRAYGYTF.

This sequence joins TRBV19 and TRBJ1-5; D may be TRBD1 (5 bases). Trimming pared 7 bases from V and 4 bases from J, leaving 17 bases between. This CDR3 contains 15 residues. Per germline, CDR1 LNHDA and CDR2 SQIVND (reference sequence). The CDR3 sequence: CASTAESRVNQPQHF. CDR3 sequence (DNA): TGTGCCAGTACGGCCGAGAGCAGGGTTAATCAGCCCCAGCATTTT.

The chain links TRBV6-5 to TRBJ1-1, with D possibly being TRBD1 (5 bases). There are 14 residues in the CDR3. V lost 7 bases to trimming and J lost 3 bases, with 15 bases between them. CDR1 is MNHEY and CDR2 is SVGAGI in the germline V gene. The CDR3 bases are TGTGCCAGCACCCCCGGGGGGGGATACACTGAAGCTTTCTTT. This gives the protein CASTPGGGYTEAFF.

This chain joins TRBV10-2 and TRBJ2-7, with TRBD2 matching 8 bases. The CDR3 spans 15 residues. In germline, CDR1 is WSHSY, CDR2 SAAADI. Losses at the gene ends were 0 bases for V and 7 bases for J; bases not matched to a gene: 8. Here the CDR3 reads CASSESAGGRTEQYF. The CDR3 DNA reads as TGCGCCAGCAGTGAGTCGGCGGGAGGTCGTACTGAGCAGTACTTC.

The chain has TRBV5-1 and TRBJ1-3, with D possibly matching TRBD1 (5 bases). Per the germline V gene, CDR1 is SGHRS and CDR2 is YFSETQ. CDR3 length equals 17 residues. V gave up 4 bases and J gave up 0 bases, with 17 bases separating them. The CDR3 sequence is CASSIQPTGASGNTIYF. The CDR3 DNA is TGCGCCAGCAGCATACAACCTACAGGAGCCTCTGGAAACACCATATATTTT. The full variable domain, in which reference TRBV5-1 and TRBJ1-3 provide the parts outside the CDR3, is KAGVTQTPRYLIKTRGQQVTLSCSPISGHRSVSWYQQTPGQGLQFLFEYFSETQRNKGNFPGRFSGRQFSNSRSEMNVSTLELGDSALYLCASSIQPTGASGNTIYFGEGSWLTVV.

Details on this clone: One junction end disagrees with the germline gene, perhaps due to a read error. Other DNA sequences in the same sample also yield this CDR3. The V and J genes are TRBV19 and TRBJ1-6; a weak D match, TRBD1 (5 bases). The CDR3 contains 12 residues. CDR1 LNHDA and CDR2 SQIVND come from the germline V gene (reference sequence). The CDR3 region has the DNA TGTGCCAGTAGCCAGGGTTTCTCACCCCTACACTTT. This encodes CASSQGFSPLHF.

The chain links TRBV29-1 to TRBJ2-6, with D tentatively TRBD1 (5 bases). V gave up 6 bases and J gave up 2 bases, with 8 bases separating them. Germline assignment: CDR1 SQVTM and CDR2 ANQGSEA. The CDR3 length is 13 residues. This CDR3 is CSVQGTGANVLTF. Here the CDR3 DNA reads TGCAGCGTGCAGGGAACTGGGGCCAACGTCCTGACTTTC. The full variable domain, its missing parts supplied by reference TRBV29-1 and TRBJ2-6, is SAVISQKPSRDICQRGTSLTIQCQVDSQVTMMFWYRQQPGQSLTLIATANQGSEATYESGFVIDKFPISRPNLTFSTLTVSNMSPEDSSIYLCSVQGTGANVLTFGAGSRLTVL.

The chain combines TRBV18 with TRBJ1-1; D call uncertain. The CDR3 covers 14 residues. CDR1 is KGHSH, CDR2 LQKENI, per germline. V was pared by 2 bases and J by 0 bases, with 7 bases between. CDR3 in amino acids: CASSPEAMNTEAFF. In nucleotides, the CDR3 is TGTGCCAGCTCACCAGAGGCGATGAACACTGAAGCTTTCTTT.

The chain joins TRBV7-9 to TRBJ1-2, with TRBD1 identical over 9 bases. Germline trimming cut 4 bases from V and 6 bases from J; bases unmatched to any gene: 12. Germline values: CDR1 SEHNR, CDR2 FQNEAQ (reference sequence). The CDR3 length is 16 residues. This chain's CDR3 is CASSYPGQGTFHGYTF. CDR3 in DNA: TGTGCCAGCAGCTACCCAGGACAGGGGACGTTCCATGGCTACACCTTC.

V usage is TRBV5-1 and J usage is TRBJ2-4; 9 positions match TRBD2. There are 15 residues in the CDR3. The ends lost 4 bases at V and 4 bases at J; junction bases unmatched: 6. From germline, CDR1 is SGHRS and CDR2 YFSETQ. As DNA, the CDR3 is TGCGCCAGCAGCACCTCGACTAGCGGAAAAAACATTCAGTACTTC. It encodes CASSTSTSGKNIQYF.

The chain is built from TRBV19 and TRBJ2-3; D possibly corresponds to TRBD2 (6 bases). V lost 4 bases and J lost 1, with 15 bases in between. There are 16 residues in the CDR3. CDR1 is LNHDA and CDR2 is SQIVND in the germline V gene (reference sequence). Here the CDR3 DNA reads TGTGCCAGTAGTACCCTCGGGACGGGGGGCACAGATACGCAGTATTTT. It is translated as CASSTLGTGGTDTQYF.

In regard to this clone: Relative to the germline gene, one junction end is altered; a read error may explain this. The rearrangement joins TRBV29-1 to TRBJ2-7; D is ambiguous. CDR1 SQVTM and CDR2 ANQGSEA come from the germline V gene. The CDR3 is made up of 11 amino acids. The CDR3 spells CSVAENYEQSF. CDR3 bases: TGCAGCGTTGCAGAAAACTACGAGCAGTCCTTC.

The chain combines TRBV6-1 with TRBJ2-7; D might be TRBD2 (6 bases). V was shortened by 3 bases and J by 4 bases, with 13 bases between the two germline ends. CDR3 length: 14 amino acids. Germline V lookup: CDR1 MNHNS, CDR2 SASEGT. The CDR3 here is CASSEEGRIYEQYF. For the CDR3, the DNA is TGTGCCAGCAGTGAGGAGGGGAGGATATACGAGCAGTACTTC.

This chain joins TRBV25-1 and TRBJ2-3; 7 bases match TRBD1. This CDR3 has 17 residues. The ends lost 1 base at V and 2 bases at J; junction bases unmatched: 9. From germline, CDR1 is MGHDK and CDR2 SYGVNS. In DNA, the CDR3 is TGTGCCAGCAGTGAATGGGGAACAGGGGTGAACACAGATACGCAGTATTTT. Translating gives CASSEWGTGVNTDTQYF.

The gene calls are TRBV4-3 and TRBJ2-1; 12 nucleotides align to TRBD2. Trimming removed 4 bases from V and 6 bases from J; junction bases left unmatched: 4. CDR1 is LGHNA and CDR2 is YSLEER in the germline V gene. This CDR3 comprises 15 residues. The CDR3 sequence: CASSPLAGGPNEQFF. The CDR3 region has the DNA TGCGCCAGCAGCCCCCTAGCGGGGGGGCCCAATGAGCAGTTCTTC.

The chain employs TRBV5-1 and TRBJ1-4; perhaps TRBD1 as D (6 bases). The germline V and J ends were trimmed by 7 bases and 8 bases, with 18 bases remaining between them. This CDR3 is built from 14 residues. Germline V gene sequence: CDR1 SGHRS, CDR2 YFSETQ. The CDR3 loop is CASSRGGEREKLFF. As DNA, the CDR3 is TGCGCCAGCTCCAGGGGAGGGGAACGGGAAAAACTGTTTTTT.

The V call is TRBV19, the J call TRBJ1-5; D is uncertain. V was shortened by 6 bases and J by 8 bases, with 11 bases between the two germline ends. Per the germline V gene, CDR1 is LNHDA and CDR2 is SQIVND (reference sequence). This CDR3 is 12 amino acids long. CDR3 amino acids: CASRRSEEPQHF. In nucleotides, the CDR3 is TGTGCCAGTAGGAGGAGTGAGGAGCCCCAGCATTTT.